The source of this T cell receptor beta chain is a study of T cell changes during pregnancy in multiple sclerosis. CDR1 is WSHSY, CDR2 SAAADI, per germline. The germline V and J ends were trimmed by 10 bases and 2 bases, with 19 bases remaining between them. The CDR3 consists of 15 residues. The table came from immunoSEQ multiplex PCR; TCRdb's copy has only in-frame clones and leaves some out. The sample has 70,000 to 95,000 clones; around 93% are singletons. This TCR came from a female donor with multiple sclerosis, enrolled in a pregnancy study. The chain employs TRBV10-2 and TRBJ2-3; the D gene is possibly TRBD2 (7 bases). Specimen: peripheral blood, collected in the first trimester of pregnancy. CDR3 nucleotide sequence: TGCGCCACCGAAAAGGGGGGGCCTTCCACAGATACGCAGTATTTT. It encodes CATEKGGPSTDTQYF.